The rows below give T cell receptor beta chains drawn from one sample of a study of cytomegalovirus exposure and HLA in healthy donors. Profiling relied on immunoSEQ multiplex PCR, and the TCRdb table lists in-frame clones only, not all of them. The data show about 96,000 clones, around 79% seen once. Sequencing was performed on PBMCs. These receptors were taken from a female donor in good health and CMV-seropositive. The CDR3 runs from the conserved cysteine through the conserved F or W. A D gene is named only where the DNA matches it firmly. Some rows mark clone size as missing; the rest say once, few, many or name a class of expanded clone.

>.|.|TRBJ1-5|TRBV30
CAWSVPGGGGSNQPQHF
TGTGCCTGGAGTGTACCCGGGGGCGGGGGTAGCAATCAGCCCCAGCATTTT
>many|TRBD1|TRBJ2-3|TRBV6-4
CASSPDRGGTDTQYF
TGTGCCAGCAGCCCCGACAGGGGCGGTACAGATACGCAGTATTTT
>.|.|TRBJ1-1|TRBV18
CASSPSGGTLNTEAFF
TGTGCCAGCTCACCATCGGGGGGGACCTTGAACACTGAAGCTTTCTTT
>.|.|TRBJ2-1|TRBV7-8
CASSLGWSYNEQFF
TGTGCCAGCAGCTTAGGGTGGAGCTACAATGAGCAGTTCTTC
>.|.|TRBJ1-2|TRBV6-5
CASSPGANYGYTF
TGTGCCAGCAGTCCAGGGGCCAACTATGGCTACACCTTC
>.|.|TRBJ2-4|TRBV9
CASSVEFLEVKNIQYF
TGTGCCAGCAGCGTAGAATTCCTAGAAGTCAAAAACATTCAGTACTTC
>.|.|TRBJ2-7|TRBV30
CAWSFGVPYEQYF
TGTGCCTGGAGTTTCGGGGTCCCCTACGAGCAGTACTTC
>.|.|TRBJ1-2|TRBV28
CASSTQGYGYTF
TGTGCCAGCAGTACCCAGGGATATGGCTACACCTTC
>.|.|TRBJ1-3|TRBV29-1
CSVVSGNTIYF
TGCAGCGTTGTGTCAGGAAACACCATATATTTT
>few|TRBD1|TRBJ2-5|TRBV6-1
CASSVGTGGQETQYF
TGTGCCAGCAGTGTCGGGACAGGCGGACAAGAGACCCAGTACTTC
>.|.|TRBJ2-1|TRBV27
CASSPQGYNEQFF
TGTGCCAGCAGTCCACAGGGTTACAATGAGCAGTTCTTC
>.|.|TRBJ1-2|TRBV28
CASSLRNTYGYTF
TGTGCCAGCAGTCTCAGGAATACCTATGGCTACACCTTC
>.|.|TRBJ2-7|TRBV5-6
CASSLPGTAPGEYF
TGTGCCAGCAGCCTACCCGGGACCGCGCCAGGGGAGTACTTC
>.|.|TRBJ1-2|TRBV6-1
CASSPSHYGYTF
TGTGCCAGCAGTCCGTCCCACTATGGCTACACCTTC
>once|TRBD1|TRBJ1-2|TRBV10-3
CATREGGQGSYGYTF
TGTGCCACCAGGGAGGGGGGACAGGGGAGCTATGGCTACACCTTC
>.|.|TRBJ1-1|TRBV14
CASSQDSLTRGNTEAFF
TGTGCCAGCAGCCAAGACTCCTTGACCAGGGGGAACACTGAAGCTTTCTTT
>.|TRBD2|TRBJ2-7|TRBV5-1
CASSLDVLLGGGSYEQYF
TGCGCCAGCAGCTTGGATGTTCTCCTCGGGGGGGGCTCCTACGAGCAGTACTTC
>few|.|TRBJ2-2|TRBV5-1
CASKEGDTGELFF
TGCGCCAGCAAGGAGGGTGACACCGGGGAGCTGTTTTTT
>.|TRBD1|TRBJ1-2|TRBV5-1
CASSPSGTANYGYTF
TGCGCCAGCAGCCCCTCCGGGACAGCTAACTATGGCTACACCTTC
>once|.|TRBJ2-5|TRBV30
CAWSVLNWYQETQYF
TGTGCCTGGAGTGTATTAAACTGGTACCAAGAGACCCAGTACTTC
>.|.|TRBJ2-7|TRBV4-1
CASSQVRGTEQYF
TGCGCCAGCAGCCAAGTTAGAGGAACCGAGCAGTACTTC
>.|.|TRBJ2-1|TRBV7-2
CASSLAPGGGYNEQFF
TGTGCCAGCAGCTTAGCGCCAGGGGGAGGCTACAATGAGCAGTTCTTC
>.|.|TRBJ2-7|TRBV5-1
CASSPGLSISEQYF
TGCGCCAGCAGCCCGGGACTGTCTATTAGCGAGCAGTACTTC
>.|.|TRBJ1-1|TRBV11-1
CASSLQVTEAFF
TGTGCCAGCAGCTTACAGGTCACTGAAGCTTTCTTT
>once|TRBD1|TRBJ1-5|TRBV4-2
CASSQEDRMNQPQHF
TGTGCCAGCAGCCAAGAGGACAGGATGAATCAGCCCCAGCATTTT
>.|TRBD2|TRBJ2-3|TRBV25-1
CASRTSGGISDTQYF
TGTGCCAGCAGGACTAGCGGGGGGATCTCAGATACGCAGTATTTT
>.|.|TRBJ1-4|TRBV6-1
CASTKQGFGGEKLFF
TGTGCCAGCACCAAACAGGGTTTCGGTGGTGAAAAACTGTTTTTT
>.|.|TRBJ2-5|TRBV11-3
CASSLYREETQYF
TGTGCCAGCAGCTTATACAGGGAAGAGACCCAGTACTTC
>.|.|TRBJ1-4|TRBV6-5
CASSYSGRVGEKLFF
TGTGCCAGCAGTTACTCTGGCAGGGTGGGTGAAAAACTGTTTTTT